This T cell receptor (beta chain) is from a study of Ad26.COV2.S vaccination and SARS-CoV-2 variants. For the study at large: Intramuscular Ad26.COV2.S at 5x10^10 or 1x10^11 viral particles.

Sequenced by immunoSEQ multiplex PCR; TCRdb stores in-frame clones only, minus some. The profile shows 410,000 or so clones, 90% of them singletons. As to treatment: about 20 received Ad26.COV2.S at low or high dose, single or two shots; 5 received placebo; per-sample allocation not given. Collection of the samples took place on day 63 after the first injection of vaccine or placebo. The clonotype originates from a person between 18 and 60 years old who received the Ad26.COV2.S COVID-19 vaccine or a placebo. The specimen was peripheral blood, collected in a trial of Ad26.COV2.S vaccine versus placebo.

The CDR3 loop reads CATSDSASGKHNEQFF. The CDR3 DNA reads TGTGCCACCAGTGATTCGGCTAGCGGGAAGCACAATGAGCAGTTCTTC. The rearrangement links TRBV24-1 to TRBJ2-1; 9 bases fit TRBD2. This CDR3 has 16 residues. The germline CDR1 and CDR2 sequences are KGHDR and SFDVKD. Trimming cost V 2 bases and J 5 bases; bases outside gene matches: 6.